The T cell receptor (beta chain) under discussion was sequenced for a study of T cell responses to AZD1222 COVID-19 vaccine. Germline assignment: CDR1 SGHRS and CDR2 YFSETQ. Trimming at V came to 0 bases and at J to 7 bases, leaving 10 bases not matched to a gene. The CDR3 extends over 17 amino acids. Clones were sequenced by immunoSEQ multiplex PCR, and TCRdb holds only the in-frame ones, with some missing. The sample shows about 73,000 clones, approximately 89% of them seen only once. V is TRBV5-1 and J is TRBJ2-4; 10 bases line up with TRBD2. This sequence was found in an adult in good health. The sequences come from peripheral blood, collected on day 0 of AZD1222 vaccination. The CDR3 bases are TGCGCCAGCAGCTTGGGCCCTAGCGGGAGTAATGGGAACATTCAGTACTTC. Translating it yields CASSLGPSGSNGNIQYF.